This TCR beta chain was identified in a study of HIV-infected patients and healthy controls. The J segment lost 10 bases and the V segment lost 0 bases, leaving 4 bases of the junction unmatched. The germline gives CDR1 MDHEN, CDR2 SYDVKM. The CDR3 covers 14 residues. TCRdb recomputed calls from the 5' RACE reads with MiXCR, one row per CDR3 protein. Of about 67,000 distinct CDR3 sequences listed, roughly 16% are singletons. This chain uses TRBV28 with TRBJ2-1; 9 positions match TRBD1. The clonotype originates from a human donor in good health. Material: CD4+ T cells from blood. CDR3 in DNA: TGTGCCAGCAGTTTATGGGACAGGGGAGGGGAGCAGTTCTTC. Amino acid sequence: CASSLWDRGGEQFF.